Many counts were recorded for the clone carrying this T cell receptor (beta chain). This specimen comes from a study of neurological immune-mediated disorders. TCRdb recomputed calls from the 5' RACE reads with MiXCR, one row per CDR3 protein. The repertoire holds some 65,000 distinct CDR3 sequences, with roughly 3.7% as singletons. The CDR3 runs to 16 residues. With 0 bases removed from V and 3 bases from J, the gap between germline ends came to 14 bases. Germline V gene data show CDR1 as MGHRA and CDR2 as YSYEKL. The specimen was PBMCs. This chain uses TRBV4-1 with TRBJ1-1; D gene ambiguous. The source of this sequence is a man aged 50 to 59 with multiple sclerosis. CDR3 bases: TGCGCCAGCAGCCAAGATCATCTCGGGGTAGACACTGAAGCTTTCTTT. It encodes CASSQDHLGVDTEAFF.